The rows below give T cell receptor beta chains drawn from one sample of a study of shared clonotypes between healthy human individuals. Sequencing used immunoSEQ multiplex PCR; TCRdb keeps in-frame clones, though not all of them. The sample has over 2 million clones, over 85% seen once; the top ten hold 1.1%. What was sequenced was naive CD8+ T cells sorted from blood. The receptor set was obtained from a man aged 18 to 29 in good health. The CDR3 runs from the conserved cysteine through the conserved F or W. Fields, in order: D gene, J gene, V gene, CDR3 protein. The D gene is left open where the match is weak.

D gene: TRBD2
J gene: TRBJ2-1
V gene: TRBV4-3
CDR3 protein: CASSQEGLAGVPYNEQFF

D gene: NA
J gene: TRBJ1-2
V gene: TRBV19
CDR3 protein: CASSTTADGYTF

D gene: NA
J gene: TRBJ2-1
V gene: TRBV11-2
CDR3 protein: CASNLTYSEQFF

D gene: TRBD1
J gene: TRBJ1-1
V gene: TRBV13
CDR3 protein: CASSPGTENTEAFF

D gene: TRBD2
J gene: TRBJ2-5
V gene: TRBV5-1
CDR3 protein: CASSFGGDQETQYF

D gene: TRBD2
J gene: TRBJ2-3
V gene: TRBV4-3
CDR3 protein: CASSQGTSGRGIDTQYF

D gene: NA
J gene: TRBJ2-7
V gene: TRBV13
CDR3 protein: CASSEGDPGRGTYEQYF

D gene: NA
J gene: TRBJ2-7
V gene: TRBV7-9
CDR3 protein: CASSLRRAYEQYF

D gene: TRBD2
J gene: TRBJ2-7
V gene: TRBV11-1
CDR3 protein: CASSLGGLAAYEQYF

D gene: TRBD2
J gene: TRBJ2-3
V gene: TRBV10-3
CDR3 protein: CAIRGAGGPTDTQYF

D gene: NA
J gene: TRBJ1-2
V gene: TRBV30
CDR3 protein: CAWSVREGYGYTF

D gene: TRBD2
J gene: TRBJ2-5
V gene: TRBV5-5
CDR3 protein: CASSLEPSGQETQYF

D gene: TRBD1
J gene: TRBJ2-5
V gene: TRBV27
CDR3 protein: CASSSSTGGETQYF

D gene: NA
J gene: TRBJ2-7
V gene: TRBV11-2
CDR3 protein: CASSLVAVGAAYEQYF

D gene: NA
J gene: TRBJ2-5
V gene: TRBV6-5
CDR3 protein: CASSYSFGAGQTQYF

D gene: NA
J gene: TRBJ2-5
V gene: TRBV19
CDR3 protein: CASKDGRTQYF

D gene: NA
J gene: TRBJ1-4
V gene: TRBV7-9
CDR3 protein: CASSPPSGGITGEKLFF

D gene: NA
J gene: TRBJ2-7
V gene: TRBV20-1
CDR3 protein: CSAAPHEQYF

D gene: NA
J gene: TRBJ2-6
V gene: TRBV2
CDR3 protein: CASRGIRDSGANVLTF

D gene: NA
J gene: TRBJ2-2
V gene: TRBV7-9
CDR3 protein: CASSFASWGSDTGELFF

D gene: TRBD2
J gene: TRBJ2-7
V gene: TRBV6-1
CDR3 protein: CASSEWGGGRNEQYF

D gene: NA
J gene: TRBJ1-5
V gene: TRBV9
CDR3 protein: CASSVEGVSNQPQHF

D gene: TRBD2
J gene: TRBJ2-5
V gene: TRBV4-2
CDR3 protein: CASSQDAGEAAQETQYF

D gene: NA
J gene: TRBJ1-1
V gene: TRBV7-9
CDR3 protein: CASSFSGTEAFF

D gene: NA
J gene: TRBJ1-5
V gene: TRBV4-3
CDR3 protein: CASSQDWAAGGNQPQHF

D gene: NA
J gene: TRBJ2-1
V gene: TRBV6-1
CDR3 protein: CASSDGFSGSPNEQFF

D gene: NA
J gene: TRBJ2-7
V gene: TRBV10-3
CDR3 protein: CAISEPWVRESVYEQYF

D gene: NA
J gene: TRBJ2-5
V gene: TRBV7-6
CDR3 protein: CASSTRGSRRETQYF

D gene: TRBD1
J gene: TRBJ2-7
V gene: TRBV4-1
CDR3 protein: CASSQTTGTGNYEQYF